This T cell receptor beta chain appears in the sequencing data of a study of beta chain features in type 1 diabetes. Study overall: Cell yields, gender and age were similar in healthy donors and patients.

CDR1 is SGHTA and CDR2 is FQGNSA in the germline V gene. The V gene lost 4 bases and the J gene lost 0 bases, with 11 bases spanning the gap. This CDR3 comprises 15 residues. The single heparinised draw taken from each donor contained around 100 mL of blood on average. Study-wide results and limits: For Type 1 diabetes patients, all four CD4+ subsets carried TCRB CDR3s that were moderately but significantly shorter.

Reverse transcribing all isolated RNA meant expressed TCRB transcripts were sequenced. Method: immunoSEQ multiplex PCR; TCRdb's copy keeps in-frame clones and lacks some. Of approximately 330,000 clones in the sample, approximately 9.9% were seen once. Of note for this clone: What it binds is unknown. Distinct nucleotide sequences in the sample also encode this CDR3.

This receptor was taken from a young woman in good health. The specimen was naive CD4+ T cells from blood. The V and J genes are TRBV7-2 and TRBJ2-3, with D perhaps TRBD2 (6 bases). The CDR3 here is CASSSNSGSTDTQYF. In DNA form, the CDR3 reads TGTGCCAGCAGCTCAAATAGCGGAAGCACAGATACGCAGTATTTT. The entire variable domain, with the rest obtained from reference TRBV7-2 and TRBJ2-3, is as follows: GAGVSQSPSNKVTEKGKDVELRCDPISGHTALYWYRQSLGQGLEFLIYFQGNSAPDKSGLPSDRFSAERTGGSVSTLTIQRTQQEDSAVYLCASSSNSGSTDTQYFGPGTRLTVL.